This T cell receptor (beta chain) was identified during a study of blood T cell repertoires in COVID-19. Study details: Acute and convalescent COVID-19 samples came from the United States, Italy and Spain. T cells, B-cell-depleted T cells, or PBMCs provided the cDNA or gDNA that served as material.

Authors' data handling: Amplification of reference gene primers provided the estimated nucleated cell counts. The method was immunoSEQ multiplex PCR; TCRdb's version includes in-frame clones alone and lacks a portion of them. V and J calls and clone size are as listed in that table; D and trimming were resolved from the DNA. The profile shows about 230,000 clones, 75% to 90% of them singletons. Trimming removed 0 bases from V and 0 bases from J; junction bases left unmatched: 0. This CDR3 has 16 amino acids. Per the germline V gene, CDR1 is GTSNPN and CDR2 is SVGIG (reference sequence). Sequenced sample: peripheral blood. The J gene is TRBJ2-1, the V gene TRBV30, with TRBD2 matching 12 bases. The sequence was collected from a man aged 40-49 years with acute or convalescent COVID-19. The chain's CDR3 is CAWSVTSGGSYNEQFF. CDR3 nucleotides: TGTGCCTGGAGTGTGACTAGCGGGGGCTCCTACAATGAGCAGTTCTTC.